The 28 T cell receptor beta chains below all came from one sample that was sequenced in a study of tumor-infiltrating lymphocytes in primary liver carcinoma. Researchers drew blood RNA from unsorted whole blood and extracted germline DNA as well. The template, roughly 550 ng total RNA, yielded TCR beta cDNA made with a constant-region primer. Nested multiplex PCR, run for three rounds with slightly modified ARM-PCR, yielded TCR beta libraries. For around 9 cycles apiece, the opening two PCR rounds ran with TRBV1-TRBV30 forward primers and a C-beta reverse primer. In TCRdb, the multiplex PCR reads were re-called with MiXCR into one record per CDR3 protein. In the table there are around 170,000 distinct CDR3 sequences, about 60% of which are singletons. Sequenced: peripheral blood. These TCRs come from a man aged 35 to 55 with primary liver carcinoma and hepatitis B virus infection.

As regards this clonotype: This clone may be a read error of a much larger clone one base away. The chain couples TRBV6-1 to TRBJ2-3; D is perhaps TRBD1 or TRBD2 (7 bases each). Germline V gene data show CDR1 as MNHNS and CDR2 as SASEGT. The CDR3 runs 15 residues. As DNA, the CDR3 is TGTCCCAGCGCCAAGAGCCCCCAGGGGGGGGATACGCAGTATTTT. It yields the protein CPSAKSPQGGDTQYF.

About this clonotype: One junction end does not reproduce the germline sequence, and a read error may be involved. The chain joins TRBV11-2 to TRBJ2-1, with D possibly TRBD1 on 6 matching bases. Germline-derived CDR1 and CDR2 are SGHAT and FQNNGV. The CDR3 extends over 15 amino acids. The chain's CDR3 is CANSPRVSGGNEQLF. The CDR3 nucleotides read TGTGCCAACAGCCCTCGGGTCAGTGGGGGCAATGAGCAGCTCTTC.

The chain joins TRBV11-2 to TRBJ2-5; 8 bases fit TRBD1. The tail of the sequence fits TRBJ2-1 better, so the J call may be wrong. In germline, CDR1 is SGHAT, CDR2 FQNNGV. The CDR3 runs 15 residues. The CDR3 nucleotides read TGTGCCAGCAGCGACCTGACAGGGGCGGTAGAGACCCAGTTCTTC. Residues: CASSDLTGAVETQFF.

This clonotype showed up just a few times. The rearrangement joins TRBV5-5 to TRBJ2-7, with D tentatively TRBD2 (6 bases). V was trimmed by 3 bases and J by 3 bases, leaving 13 bases between them. CDR1 and CDR2 (germline): SGHKS, YYEKEE (reference sequence). This CDR3 contains 14 residues. The DNA for the CDR3 is TGTGCCAGCAGCTCCTCGGAGGGGAACTACGAGCAGTACTTC. Translated, it gives CASSSSEGNYEQYF.

This clonotype has more than one count but fewer than ten. This chain connects TRBV4-1 to TRBJ1-5; D remains unclear. This CDR3 region has 15 residues. V was trimmed by 3 bases and J by 1 base, leaving 10 bases between them. Germline lookup yields CDR1 MGHRA and CDR2 YSYEKL. The CDR3: CASSQEEESNQPQHF. In DNA form, the CDR3 reads TGCGCCAGCAGCCAGGAGGAGGAGAGCAATCAGCCCCAGCATTTT.

A note on this clonotype: A junction boundary mismatches the germline segment, possibly from a read error. The chain combines TRBV11-2 with TRBJ2-7; 7 positions match TRBD1. The CDR3 totals 14 residues. The germline V gene has CDR1 SGHAT and CDR2 FQNNGV. The CDR3 here is CANSPDRVWHEQYF. The CDR3, as DNA: TGTGCCAACAGCCCAGACAGGGTATGGCACGAGCAGTACTTC. Full variable domain (remainder filled in from reference TRBV11-2 and TRBJ2-7): EAGVAQSPRYKIIEKRQSVAFWCNPISGHATLYWYQQILGQGPKLLIQFQNNGVVDDSQLPKDRFSAERLKGVDSTLKIQPAKLEDSAVYLCANSPDRVWHEQYFGPGTRLTVT.

With regard to this clonotype: The junction departs from germline at one end; a sequencing error may be responsible. This sequence joins TRBV6-1 and TRBJ2-3, with D hard to call. Per the germline V gene, CDR1 is MNHNS and CDR2 is SASEGT. The CDR3 length is 18 residues. The CDR3 here is CASSEPDSRPYSTDTLYF. In nucleotides, the CDR3 is TGTGCCAGCAGTGAACCAGATAGCAGGCCGTATAGCACAGATACGCTGTATTTT.

A remark on this clonotype: A read error may produce the germline difference seen at one junction end. The rearrangement joins TRBV6-1 to TRBJ2-1; 10 bases map to TRBD1. Germline CDR1 is MNHNS and CDR2 is SASEGT. The CDR3 length is 13 residues. The CDR3 loop reads CASGDRGNNEEFF. The CDR3 DNA is TGTGCCAGCGGGGACAGGGGAAACAATGAGGAGTTCTTC.

This clonotype showed up just once. The V gene is TRBV6-1, the J gene TRBJ1-2, with D possibly TRBD1 on 5 matching bases. CDR1 is MNHNS, CDR2 SASEGT, per germline. The CDR3 extends over 15 amino acids. The ends were cut back, 3 bases at V and 4 bases at J, with 15 bases in the middle. The chain's CDR3 is CASSEPLTELYGYTF. The CDR3 bases are TGTGCCAGCAGTGAGCCCCTGACAGAGCTCTATGGCTACACCTTC.

As concerns this clonotype: A junction boundary mismatches the germline segment, possibly from a read error. The CDR3 bases are TGTGCCAGAAGATCCTCTCCGGGACAGGGGGGGAGATACGAGCAGCACTTC. Protein: CARRSSPGQGGRYEQHF. The V call is TRBV11-2, the J call TRBJ2-7, with 11 bases identical to TRBD1. The CDR3 contains 17 residues. Germline CDR1 reads SGHAT; CDR2 reads FQNNGV.

This clonotype has a count of ten or more. V is TRBV11-2 and J is TRBJ2-3, with TRBD2 matching 11 bases. Germline-derived CDR1 and CDR2 are SGHAT and FQNNGV. Unmatched junction bases numbered 8, after V lost 5 bases and J lost 7 bases. CDR3 length equals 15 residues. The CDR3 spells CASSRLAGIDHTQYF. CDR3 sequence (DNA): TGTGCCAGCAGCAGACTAGCGGGAATTGATCATACGCAGTATTTT.

Concerning this clonotype: One base away lies a much larger clone, so this may be a sequencing read error. The J gene is TRBJ2-2, the V gene TRBV11-2, with 8 bases that match TRBD2. Germline CDR1 SGHAT, CDR2 FQNNGV. Trimming removed 2 bases from V and 3 bases from J; junction bases left unmatched: 8. CDR3 length: 17 amino acids. The CDR3 bases are TGTGCCAGCAGCTTAAGTGGAGCAGCGGGAGACACCGGGGAGCTGTTTTTT. It specifies CASSLSGAAGDTGELFF.

This clonotype was seen just once. Compared with germline, one end of the junction differs, possibly owing to a read error. The chain is built from TRBV6-2 or TRBV6-3 and TRBJ1-1; 9 bases align to TRBD1. CDR3 length: 12 residues. Germline loops: CDR1 MNHEY, CDR2 SVGEGT. The CDR3 nucleotides are TGTGCCATAGGACAGGGGAACAGTGAAGCTTTCTTT. Translation: CAIGQGNSEAFF.

V usage is TRBV6-5 and J usage is TRBJ1-5; a weak D match, TRBD1 (5 bases). There are 15 residues in the CDR3. Germline values: CDR1 MNHEY, CDR2 SVGAGI. V was shortened by 1 base and J by 6 bases, with 13 bases between the two germline ends. For the CDR3, the DNA is TGTGCCAGCAGTTACTTATACGGGGGAAGTCAGCCCCAGCATTTT. This gives the protein CASSYLYGGSQPQHF.

This clonotype was observed a handful of times. This chain links TRBV14 with TRBJ2-1; TRBD2 aligns across 7 bases. Germline V gene data show CDR1 as SGHDN and CDR2 as FVKESK. V dropped 4 bases and J dropped 2; count of bases not matched to a gene: 5. The CDR3 is 15 residues long. CDR3 nucleotide sequence: TGTGCCAGCAGCCCCGTGGGAGGGACCTACAATGAGCAGTTCTTC. Translating it yields CASSPVGGTYNEQFF.

This chain joins TRBV11-2 and TRBJ2-5; D not certain. The germline CDR1 and CDR2 sequences are SGHAT and FQNNGV. The CDR3 spans 16 residues. The CDR3, as DNA: TGTGAAAGCAGCTCCCTTGCGTACTCTAAAAAAGAGACCCAGTACTTC. It encodes CESSSLAYSKKETQYF. Full variable domain (rest looked up from reference TRBV11-2 and TRBJ2-5): EAGVAQSPRYKIIEKRQSVAFWCNPISGHATLYWYQQILGQGPKLLIQFQNNGVVDDSQLPKDRFSAERLKGVDSTLKIQPAKLEDSAVYLCESSSLAYSKKETQYFGPGTRLLVL.

The chain has TRBV6-6 and TRBJ1-2; 7 nucleotides line up with TRBD1. Germline values: CDR1 MNHNY, CDR2 SVGAGI (reference sequence). The CDR3 contains 16 residues. V shed 3 bases, J shed 4 bases, and the junction held 11 bases outside the gene matches. The CDR3 here is CASSYRRGQLGYGYTF. CDR3 bases: TGTGCCAGCAGTTATCGTAGGGGGCAACTTGGCTATGGCTACACCTTC.

With respect to this clonotype: Just one base apart from a much larger clone, this may be a read error. The chain joins TRBV4-1 to TRBJ2-7, with TRBD2 as a possible D gene (6 bases). Germline V gene lookup returns CDR1 MGHRA and CDR2 YSYEKL. The CDR3 is made up of 16 amino acids. CDR3 in amino acids: CGSSQDPAGRGYEQYF. The CDR3 DNA reads TGCGGCAGCAGCCAAGATCCGGCCGGCCGGGGGTACGAGCAGTACTTC.

The sample holds a few counts of this clonotype. The chain uses TRBV6-1 and TRBJ2-7; weak D call: TRBD2 (6 bases). V was pared by 5 bases and J by 4 bases, with 12 bases between. Germline CDR1 reads MNHNS; CDR2 reads SASEGT. The CDR3 loop spans 13 amino acids. CDR3 region: CASSPQRAYEQYF. For the CDR3, the DNA is TGTGCCAGCAGTCCCCAGCGGGCTTACGAGCAGTACTTC.

About this clonotype itself: An end of the junction differs from the germline gene, which may be a read error. The chain carries TRBV5-4 and TRBJ2-3; 16 bases are a match to TRBD2. This CDR3 region has 18 residues. Germline assignment: CDR1 SGHNT and CDR2 YYREEE (reference sequence). DNA of the CDR3: TGTGCCTGCAGCTCCCCGCCGGGACTAGCGGGAGGGACAGATACGCAGTATTTT. Its protein product is CACSSPPGLAGGTDTQYF.

Concerning this clonotype: Given a much more abundant clone one base away, this may be a read error. The conserved closing phenylalanine or tryptophan is absent in this CDR3, likely reflecting a read error. This sequence joins TRBV29-1 and TRBJ2-3, with D hard to call. V dropped 6 bases and J dropped 0 bases, with 16 bases sitting between them. CDR3 size: 15 residues. Germline V lookup: CDR1 SQVTM, CDR2 ANQGSEA. The CDR3 DNA sequence: TGCAGCGTCACTGGGCCTTCGGGCAGCACAGATACGCAGTATTCT. This codes for CSVTGPSGSTDTQYS.

This clonotype was counted at least ten times. The chain combines TRBV11-2 with TRBJ2-1; no clear D. Trimming removed 5 bases from V and 6 bases from J, with 11 bases in between. Germline CDR1 reads SGHAT; CDR2 reads FQNNGV. The CDR3 spans 13 residues. CDR3: CASSIRSFNEQFF. CDR3 sequence (DNA): TGTGCCAGCAGCATCCGGAGTTTCAATGAGCAGTTCTTC.

This clonotype has more than one count but fewer than ten. V gene TRBV6-6 combines with J gene TRBJ2-3; 7 bases are shared with TRBD1. V lost 0 bases and J lost 2; bases outside the gene matches: 11. The CDR3 is 18 amino acids. Germline-derived CDR1 and CDR2 are MNHNY and SVGAGI (reference sequence). CDR3 region: CASSYSRQTGAFTDTQYF. As DNA, the CDR3 is TGTGCCAGCAGTTACTCCAGACAAACAGGGGCCTTCACAGATACGCAGTATTTT.

This clonotype was counted at least ten times. The rearrangement uses TRBV11-2 and TRBJ2-5; D is undetermined. The V end was cut by 3 bases, the J end by 2 bases, with 7 bases between. Germline assignment: CDR1 SGHAT and CDR2 FQNNGV. The CDR3 totals 13 residues. Here the CDR3 DNA reads TGTGCCAGCAGCTTCGGTAGTCAAGAGACCCAGTACTTC. Its translation: CASSFGSQETQYF.

A remark on this clonotype: The junction does not match germline at one end; this may be a read error. The rearrangement uses TRBV10-3 and TRBJ1-5, with 7 positions matching TRBD1. The CDR3 covers 16 residues. The V gene's germline CDR1 is ENHRY and CDR2 SYGVKD. CDR3 residues: CAVSVPGQHLGQPQHF. The CDR3 DNA sequence: TGTGCCGTCAGTGTCCCGGGACAGCACCTCGGGCAGCCCCAGCATTTT.

This clonotype was seen a few times. The chain employs TRBV7-9 and TRBJ2-7, with D tentatively TRBD1 or TRBD2 (5 bases each). Germline lookup yields CDR1 SEHNR and CDR2 FQNEAQ (reference sequence). CDR3 length: 14 amino acids. Between the trimmed V and J ends, which lost 5 bases and 0 bases, there was a span of 11 bases. CDR3 in DNA: TGTGCCAGCAGCACCTCCGGGGCCTCCTACGAGCAGTACTTC. This translates into CASSTSGASYEQYF.

V and J are TRBV14 and TRBJ2-3; TRBD2 agrees at 9 bases. This CDR3 spans 18 amino acids. V shed 2 bases and J 2 bases; nucleotides not matched to a gene: 11. Germline V gene sequence: CDR1 SGHDN, CDR2 FVKESK. Written as DNA, the CDR3 is TGTGCCAGCAGCCAAAGATCTTCGGCGGGAGGGCTCACAGATACGCAGTATTTT. As protein: CASSQRSSAGGLTDTQYF.

Turning to this clonotype: At one of its ends the junction is not consistent with the germline gene, which may arise from a read error. The gene calls are TRBV10-3 and TRBJ1-2, with D unclear. The germline gives CDR1 ENHRY, CDR2 SYGVKD. This CDR3 contains 14 residues. The CDR3 sequence is CVISESQKNYGYTF. The DNA for the CDR3 is TGTGTCATCAGTGAGTCCCAGAAAAACTATGGCTACACCTTC.